The subject of this entry is one T cell receptor beta chain. The antigen remains unidentified. This entry belongs to a study of response to subunit inactivated influenza vaccine. Findings and caveats of the study: Few additional T cells are recruited per seasonal influenza vaccination, authors suggested.

V lost 3 bases and J lost 4; bases outside the gene matches: 7. This CDR3 has 15 residues. Germline assignment: CDR1 LGHNA and CDR2 YNFKEQ. TCRdb ran MiXCR on the RT-PCR reads and lists one entry per CDR3 protein. The sample has around 750,000 distinct CDR3 sequences; approximately 22% are singletons. This clonotype originated in a middle-aged man who received an inactivated influenza vaccine. The sample consisted of PBMCs from blood, taken 4 to 6 days after vaccination. V is TRBV4-2 and J is TRBJ2-7; 9 positions match TRBD1. The DNA of the CDR3 is TGTGCCAGCAGCCACCCGGACAGGGGTCGATACGAGCAGTACTTC. It is translated as CASSHPDRGRYEQYF.